This T cell receptor beta chain was sequenced during a study of tumor-infiltrating lymphocytes in primary liver carcinoma. About the study: Patients included men and women of 30 to 69 years. General study points: The difference in top-250-clone fraction between tumors and blood was significant, favoring tumors (p = 0.039).

From about 0.5 ug of total RNA, TCR beta-specific cDNA was reverse-transcribed using a constant-region primer. Investigators got TCR beta libraries out of three nested multiplex PCR rounds, done with slightly modified ARM-PCR. TRBV1-TRBV30 forward primers paired with a C-beta reverse primer drove the first two PCR rounds, about 10 cycles each. TCRdb re-derived calls from the multiplex PCR reads in MiXCR, one entry per CDR3 protein. In the table there are around 54,000 distinct CDR3 sequences, 70% to 75% of which are singletons. This clonotype was counted many times. As yet, its antigen is unknown. Co-extraction of both nucleic acids (RNA and DNA) used roughly 18-32 mg of unsorted bulk tissue. Five separate regions were sampled from each tumor. Trimming stripped 1 base from V and 3 bases from J, with 14 bases between. Germline V CDR1 and CDR2: SGHRS, YFSETQ. The CDR3 contains 15 residues.

The specimen was liver tumor tissue from sampling region 2. Subset denoted: tumor region T2, inferior pole. The gene calls are TRBV5-1 and TRBJ2-7; TRBD1 might be the D (5 bases). This clonotype was obtained from a man between 35 and 55 years old with primary liver carcinoma and hepatitis B virus infection. CDR3 coding DNA: TGCGCCAGCAGCTTGCAGTCCGACAGTGTCTACGAGCAGTACTTC. Translating gives CASSLQSDSVYEQYF. Filled out from reference TRBV5-1 and TRBJ2-7, the complete variable domain reads KAGVTQTPRYLIKTRGQQVTLSCSPISGHRSVSWYQQTPGQGLQFLFEYFSETQRNKGNFPGRFSGRQFSNSRSEMNVSTLELGDSALYLCASSLQSDSVYEQYFGPGTRLTVT.